Listed below are T cell receptor beta chains from one sample, sequenced in a study of CD8 T cells in ankylosing spondylitis. TCRdb re-called the 5' RACE reads through MiXCR, storing one row per CDR3 protein. The sample contains approximately 300,000 distinct CDR3 sequences, under 8.5% of which appear only once. Sample: blood, either unsorted or a sorted T cell fraction (not recorded which). The origin of the receptors is a male donor with ankylosing spondylitis. Both conserved end residues are part of each CDR3. The D gene is left open where the match is weak. Only some rows state a clone size, as once, few, many or a class for expanded clones.

clone size: many; V gene: TRBV4-1; D gene: -; J gene: TRBJ1-5; CDR3 DNA: TGCGCCAGCAGCCAAGATTATACAGGGACAAATCAGCCCCAGCATTTT; CDR3 protein: CASSQDYTGTNQPQHF
clone size: -; V gene: TRBV12-3/TRBV12-4; D gene: -; J gene: TRBJ2-7; CDR3 DNA: TGTGCCAGCAGGCTGTGGGTCGGCGAGCAGTACTTC; CDR3 protein: CASRLWVGEQYF
clone size: -; V gene: TRBV5-6; D gene: TRBD2; J gene: TRBJ2-1; CDR3 DNA: TGTGCCAGCAGCATCCTACTAGCGGGAGGTAATATAGGGCAGTTCTTC; CDR3 protein: CASSILLAGGNIGQFF
clone size: -; V gene: TRBV5-1; D gene: TRBD2; J gene: TRBJ2-7; CDR3 DNA: TGCGCCAGCAGCTTCCTAGCGGCGAATGGTGAGCAGTACTTC; CDR3 protein: CASSFLAANGEQYF
clone size: few; V gene: TRBV5-1; D gene: -; J gene: TRBJ2-2; CDR3 DNA: TGCGCCAGCAGCTTGGGAGACAGGATCCGAACCGGGGAGCTGTTTTTT; CDR3 protein: CASSLGDRIRTGELFF
clone size: few; V gene: TRBV25-1; D gene: TRBD2; J gene: TRBJ2-1; CDR3 DNA: TGTGCCAGCAGTGGAAAAGTAGCGGGGGAGCAGTTCTTC; CDR3 protein: CASSGKVAGEQFF
clone size: few; V gene: TRBV10-3; D gene: -; J gene: TRBJ2-7; CDR3 DNA: TGTGCCGTCGCCGGGGAGACTCGGTACGAGCAGTACTTC; CDR3 protein: CAVAGETRYEQYF
clone size: few; V gene: TRBV15; D gene: -; J gene: TRBJ2-2; CDR3 DNA: TGTGCCACCAGCAGAAGATCCAGCACCGGGGAGCTGTTTTTT; CDR3 protein: CATSRRSSTGELFF
clone size: few; V gene: TRBV11-2; D gene: -; J gene: TRBJ2-3; CDR3 DNA: TGTGCCGGCAGCACGTTTGCGTGGTCGGCCCCCACAGATACGCAGTATTTT; CDR3 protein: CAGSTFAWSAPTDTQYF
clone size: -; V gene: TRBV2; D gene: -; J gene: TRBJ2-7; CDR3 DNA: TGTGCCAGCAGTGAAAGGATCAGGGGAATGTACGAGCAGTACTTC; CDR3 protein: CASSERIRGMYEQYF